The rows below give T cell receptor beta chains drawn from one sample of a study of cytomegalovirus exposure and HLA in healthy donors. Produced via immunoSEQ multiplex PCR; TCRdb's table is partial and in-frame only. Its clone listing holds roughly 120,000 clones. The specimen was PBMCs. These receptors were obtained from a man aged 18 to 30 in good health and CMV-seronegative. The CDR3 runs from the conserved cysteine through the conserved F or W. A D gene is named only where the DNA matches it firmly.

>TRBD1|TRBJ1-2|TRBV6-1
CASRGDSQDYGYTF
TGTGCCAGCAGGGGGGACAGTCAAGACTATGGCTACACCTTC
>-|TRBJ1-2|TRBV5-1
CASSLSENYGYTF
TGCGCCAGCAGCTTGTCAGAAAACTATGGCTACACCTTC
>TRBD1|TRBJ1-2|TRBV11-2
CASSLGLQGAHYGYTF
TGTGCCAGCAGCTTAGGATTACAGGGGGCCCACTATGGCTACACCTTC
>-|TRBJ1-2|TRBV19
CASRDSSSGYGYTF
TGTGCCAGTAGGGACTCATCATCAGGCTATGGCTACACCTTC
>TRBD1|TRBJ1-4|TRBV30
CAGGTGMITNEKLFF
TGTGCCGGGGGGACAGGGATGATTACTAATGAAAAACTGTTTTTT
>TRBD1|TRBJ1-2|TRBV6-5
CASRAGTATHGYTF
TGTGCCAGCAGAGCCGGGACAGCGACACATGGCTACACCTTC
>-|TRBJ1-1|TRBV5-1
CASSFRGTEAFF
TGCGCCAGCAGCTTTAGGGGCACTGAAGCTTTCTTT
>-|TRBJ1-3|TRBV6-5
CASISRSGNTIYF
TGTGCCAGCATAAGTAGATCTGGAAACACCATATATTTT
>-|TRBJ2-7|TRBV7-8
CASSPDSF
TGTGCCAGCAGCCCGGACTCATTC
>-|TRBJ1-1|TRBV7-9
CASSVGQGAHTEDFF
-
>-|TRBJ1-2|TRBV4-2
CASSQEYGFTGPFANYGYTF
TGTGCCAGCAGCCAAGAATATGGTTTTACAGGGCCATTCGCTAACTATGGCTACACCTTC
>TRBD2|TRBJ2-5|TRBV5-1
CASSLVMERGPRETQYF
TGCGCCAGCAGCTTGGTCATGGAGCGGGGGCCTCGGGAGACCCAGTACTTC
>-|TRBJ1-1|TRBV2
CASSEFPIKNTEAFF
TGTGCCAGCAGTGAATTCCCAATCAAGAACACTGAAGCTTTCTTT
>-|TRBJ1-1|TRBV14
CASSPTTGIYTEAFF
TGTGCCAGCAGCCCTACTACGGGGATTTACACTGAAGCTTTCTTT
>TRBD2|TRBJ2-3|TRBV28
CASTGLSTDTQYF
TGTGCCAGCACGGGACTAAGCACAGATACGCAGTATTTT
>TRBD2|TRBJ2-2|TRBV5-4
CASSFGLAANTGELFF
TGTGCCAGCAGCTTCGGACTAGCGGCAAACACCGGGGAGCTGTTTTTT
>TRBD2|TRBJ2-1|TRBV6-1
CASSEHGGGAYNEQFF
TGTGCCAGCAGTGAACACGGCGGGGGGGCCTACAATGAGCAGTTCTTC
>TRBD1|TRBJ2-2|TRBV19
CASDATGNNAGELFF
TGTGCCAGTGACGCGACAGGGAACAACGCCGGGGAGCTGTTTTTT
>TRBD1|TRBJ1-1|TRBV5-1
CASSLNRGSVAFF
TGCGCCAGCAGCTTGAACAGGGGGAGTGTAGCTTTCTTT
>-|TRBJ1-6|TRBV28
CASSRQAAPLHF
TGTGCCAGCAGCAGACAGGCGGCACCCCTCCACTTT
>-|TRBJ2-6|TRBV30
CAWTGGANVLTF
TGTGCCTGGACCGGTGGGGCCAACGTCCTGACTTTC
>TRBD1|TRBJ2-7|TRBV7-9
CASSLLMGQGANEQYF
TGTGCCAGCAGCTTATTAATGGGACAGGGGGCAAACGAGCAGTACTTC
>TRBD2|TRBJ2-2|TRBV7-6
CASSRRSSGRDTGELFF
TGTGCCAGCAGCCGTCGGTCTAGCGGGAGGGACACCGGGGAGCTGTTTTTT